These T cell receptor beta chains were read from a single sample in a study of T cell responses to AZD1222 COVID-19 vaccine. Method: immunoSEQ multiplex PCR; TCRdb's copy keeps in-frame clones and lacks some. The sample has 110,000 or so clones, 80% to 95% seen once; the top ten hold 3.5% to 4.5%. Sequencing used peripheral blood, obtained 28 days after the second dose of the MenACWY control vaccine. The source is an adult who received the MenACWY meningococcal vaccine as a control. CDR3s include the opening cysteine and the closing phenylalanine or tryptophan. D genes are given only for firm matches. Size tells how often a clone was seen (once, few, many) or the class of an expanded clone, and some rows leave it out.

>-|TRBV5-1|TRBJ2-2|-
CASSLLGGELFF
TGCGCCAGCAGCTTGTTGGGCGGGGAGCTGTTTTTT
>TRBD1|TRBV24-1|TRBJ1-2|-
CATSDNLRGVGYTF
TGTGCCACCAGTGATAACCTCAGGGGGGTCGGCTACACCTTC
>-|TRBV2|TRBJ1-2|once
CASSLHSGGGFDGYTF
TGTGCCAGCAGCCTCCATTCGGGGGGAGGTTTTGATGGCTACACCTTC
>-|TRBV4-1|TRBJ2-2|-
CASSQQTLTGELFF
TGCGCCAGCAGCCAGCAGACTTTGACCGGGGAGCTGTTTTTT
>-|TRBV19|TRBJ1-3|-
CASSIDHLSASGNTIYF
TGTGCCAGTAGTATTGATCATCTTTCGGCCTCTGGAAACACCATATATTTT
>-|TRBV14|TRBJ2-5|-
CASSQDRELRWETQYF
TGTGCCAGCAGCCAAGATCGAGAGCTGAGGTGGGAGACCCAGTACTTC
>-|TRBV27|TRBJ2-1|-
CASSLGRGEQFF
TGTGCCAGCAGTTTAGGGCGCGGTGAGCAGTTCTTC
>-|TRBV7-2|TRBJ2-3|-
CASSLRQGRNTQYF
TGTGCCAGCAGCTTGCGGCAGGGGCGAAATACGCAGTATTTT
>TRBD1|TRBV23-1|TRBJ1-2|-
CASLLRPQGDLCGYTF
TGCGCCAGCCTGCTACGACCGCAGGGGGATTTGTGTGGCTACACCTTC
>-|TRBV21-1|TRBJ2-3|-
CASSKISDTQYF
TGTGCCAGCAGCAAAATTTCAGATACGCAGTATTTT
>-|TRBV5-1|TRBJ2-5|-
CASSLDYQETQYF
TGCGCCAGCAGCTTGGACTACCAAGAGACCCAGTACTTC
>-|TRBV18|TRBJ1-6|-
CASSPPPVGESPLHF
TGTGCCAGCTCACCACCTCCGGTAGGAGAGTCACCCCTCCACTTT
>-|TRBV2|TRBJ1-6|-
CASSEARMSSPLHF
TGTGCCAGCAGTGAAGCCCGGATGTCTTCACCCCTCCACTTT
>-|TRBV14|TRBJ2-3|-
CASSLLASTDTQYF
TGTGCCAGCAGCCTATTAGCGAGCACAGATACGCAGTATTTT
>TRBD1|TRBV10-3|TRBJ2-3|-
CAISTPGQVTDTQYF
TGTGCCATCAGTACCCCGGGACAGGTCACAGATACGCAGTATTTT
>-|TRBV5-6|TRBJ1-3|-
CASTLIGFGSGNTIYF
TGTGCCAGCACCTTAATAGGGTTTGGCTCTGGAAACACCATATATTTT
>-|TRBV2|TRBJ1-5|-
CASAQGNSNQPQHF
TGTGCCAGCGCCCAGGGGAATAGCAATCAGCCCCAGCATTTT
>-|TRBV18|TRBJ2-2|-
CASSTQGTGELFF
TGTGCCAGCTCAACACAGGGAACCGGGGAGCTGTTTTTT
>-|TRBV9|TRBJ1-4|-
CASSEGRMNEKLFF
TGTGCCAGCAGCGAGGGACGGATGAATGAAAAACTGTTTTTT
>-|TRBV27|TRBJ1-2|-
CASSRKANYGYTF
TGTGCCAGCAGTCGTAAAGCTAACTATGGCTACACCTTC
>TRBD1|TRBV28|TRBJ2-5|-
CASSFPPRDRGGETQYF
TGTGCCAGCAGTTTTCCTCCCCGGGACAGGGGAGGGGAGACCCAGTACTTC
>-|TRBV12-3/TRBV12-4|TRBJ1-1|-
CASSPWGAEAFF
TGTGCCAGCAGTCCCTGGGGAGCTGAAGCTTTCTTT
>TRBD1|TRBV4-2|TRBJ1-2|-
CASSLLQGAFDGYTF
TGTGCCAGCAGCCTCCTCCAGGGGGCTTTCGATGGCTACACCTTC
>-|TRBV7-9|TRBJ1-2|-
CASSRFQGGSIYGYTF
TGTGCCAGCAGCCGATTTCAGGGAGGAAGCATCTATGGCTACACCTTC